The T cell receptor beta chain under discussion was sequenced for a study of T cell repertoires in cytomegalovirus infection. In the study overall: Indications came from public TCR beta signatures; they pointed to CMV infection and to a matching HLA type. Study-level results: Public TCR beta family frequency separated CMV-and-HLA carriers, including in an independent cohort.

In regard to this clonotype: Its antigen remains unknown.

TCRdb re-analysed the reads in MiXCR, keeping a single row per CDR3 protein. Found here are a few hundred thousand distinct CDR3 sequences, just under 40% of them singletons; the top ten hold 48%. Germline V lookup: CDR1 LGHNA, CDR2 YNFKEQ. The CDR3 consists of 16 residues. V lost 7 bases and J 0 bases, leaving 17 bases between the germline ends. The TCR sequence derives from a human donor in good health (CMV status not recorded). Some clones in this sample may be carry-over from other donors' samples. V is TRBV4-2 and J is TRBJ2-3; D possibly uses TRBD1 or TRBD2 (7 bases each). The specimen was cultured PBMCs, collected from culture after CMV antigen stimulation. For the CDR3, the DNA is TGTGCCAGCACCTCCAGGGGGGGGGTTAGCACAGATACGCAGTATTTT. Protein product: CASTSRGGVSTDTQYF.